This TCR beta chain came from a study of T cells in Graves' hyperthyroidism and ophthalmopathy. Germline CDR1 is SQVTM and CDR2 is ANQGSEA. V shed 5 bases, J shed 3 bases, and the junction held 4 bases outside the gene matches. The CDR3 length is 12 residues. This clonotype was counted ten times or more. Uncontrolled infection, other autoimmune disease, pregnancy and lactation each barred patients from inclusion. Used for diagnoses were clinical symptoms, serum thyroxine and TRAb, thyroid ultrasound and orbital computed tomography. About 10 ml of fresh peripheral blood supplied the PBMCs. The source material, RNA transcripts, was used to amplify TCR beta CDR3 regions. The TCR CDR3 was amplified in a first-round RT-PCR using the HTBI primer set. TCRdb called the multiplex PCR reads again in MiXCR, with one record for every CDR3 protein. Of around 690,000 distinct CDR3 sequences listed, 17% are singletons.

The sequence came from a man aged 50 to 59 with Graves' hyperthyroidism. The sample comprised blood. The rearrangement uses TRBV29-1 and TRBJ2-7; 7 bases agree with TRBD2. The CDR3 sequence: CSVQWEGYEQYF. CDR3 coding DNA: TGCAGCGTTCAATGGGAGGGCTACGAGCAGTACTTC.